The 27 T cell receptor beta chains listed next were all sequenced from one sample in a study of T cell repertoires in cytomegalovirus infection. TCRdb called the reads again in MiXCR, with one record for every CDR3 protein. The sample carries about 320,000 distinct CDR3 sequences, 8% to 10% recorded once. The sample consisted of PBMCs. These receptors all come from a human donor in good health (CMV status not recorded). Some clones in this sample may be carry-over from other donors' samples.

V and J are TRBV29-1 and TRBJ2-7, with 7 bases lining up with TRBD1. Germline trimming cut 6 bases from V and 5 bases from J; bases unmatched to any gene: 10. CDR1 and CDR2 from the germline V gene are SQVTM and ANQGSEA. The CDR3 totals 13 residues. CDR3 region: CSVQTGWSDEQYF. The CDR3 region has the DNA TGCAGCGTCCAGACAGGGTGGTCTGACGAGCAGTACTTC.

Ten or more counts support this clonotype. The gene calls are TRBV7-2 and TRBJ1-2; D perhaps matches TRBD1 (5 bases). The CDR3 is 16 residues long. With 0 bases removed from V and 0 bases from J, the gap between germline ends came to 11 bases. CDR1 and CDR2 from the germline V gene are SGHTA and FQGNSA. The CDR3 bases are TGTGCCAGCAGCTTAGCGCGGACACCAACTAACTATGGCTACACCTTC. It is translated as CASSLARTPTNYGYTF.

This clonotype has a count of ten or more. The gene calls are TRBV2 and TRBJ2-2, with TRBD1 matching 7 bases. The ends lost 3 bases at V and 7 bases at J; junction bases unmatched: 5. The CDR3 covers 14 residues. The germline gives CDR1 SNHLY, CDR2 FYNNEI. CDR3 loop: CASSDRGSGGELFF. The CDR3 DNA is TGTGCCAGCAGTGACAGGGGGTCTGGCGGGGAGCTGTTTTTT.

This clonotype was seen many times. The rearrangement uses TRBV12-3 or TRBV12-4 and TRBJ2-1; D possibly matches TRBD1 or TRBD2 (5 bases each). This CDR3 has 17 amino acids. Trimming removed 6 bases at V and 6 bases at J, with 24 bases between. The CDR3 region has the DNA TGTGCCAGCAGGACGCCTATGGGGGATTTCCCTCTCAATGAGCAGTTCTTC. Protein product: CASRTPMGDFPLNEQFF.

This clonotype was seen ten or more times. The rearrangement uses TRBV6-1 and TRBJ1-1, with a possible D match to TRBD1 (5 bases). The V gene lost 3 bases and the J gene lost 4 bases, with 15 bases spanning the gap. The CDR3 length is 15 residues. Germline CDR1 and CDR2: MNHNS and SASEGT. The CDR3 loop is CASSDRAGGATEAFF. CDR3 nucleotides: TGTGCCAGCAGTGACAGAGCGGGGGGAGCCACTGAAGCTTTCTTT.

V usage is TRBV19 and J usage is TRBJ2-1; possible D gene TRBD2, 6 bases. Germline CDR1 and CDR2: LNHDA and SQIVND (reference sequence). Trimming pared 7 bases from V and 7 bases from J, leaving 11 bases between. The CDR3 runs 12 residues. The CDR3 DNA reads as TGTGCCAGTACCCACGGGGGTAATGAGCAGTTCTTC. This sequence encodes CASTHGGNEQFF.

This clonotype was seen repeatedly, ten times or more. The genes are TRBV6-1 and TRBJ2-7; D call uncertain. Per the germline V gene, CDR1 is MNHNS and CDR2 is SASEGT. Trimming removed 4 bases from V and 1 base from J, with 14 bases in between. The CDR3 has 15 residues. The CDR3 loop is CASSVGSWGSYEQYF. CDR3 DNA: TGTGCCAGCAGTGTTGGTTCTTGGGGTTCCTACGAGCAGTACTTC.

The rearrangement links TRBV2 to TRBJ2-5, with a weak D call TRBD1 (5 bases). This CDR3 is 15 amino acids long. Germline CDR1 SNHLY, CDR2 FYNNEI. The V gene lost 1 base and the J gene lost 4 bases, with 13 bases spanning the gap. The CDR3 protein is CASSEVGAPGETQYF. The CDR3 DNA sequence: TGTGCCAGCAGTGAAGTTGGGGCCCCCGGAGAGACCCAGTACTTC.

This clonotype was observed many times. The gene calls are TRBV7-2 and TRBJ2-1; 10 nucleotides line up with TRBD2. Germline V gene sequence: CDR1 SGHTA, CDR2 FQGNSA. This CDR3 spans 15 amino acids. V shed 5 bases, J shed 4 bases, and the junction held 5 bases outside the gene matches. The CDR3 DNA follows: TGTGCCAGCAGCGCCACTAGCGGGATGTACAATGAGCAGTTCTTC. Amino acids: CASSATSGMYNEQFF.

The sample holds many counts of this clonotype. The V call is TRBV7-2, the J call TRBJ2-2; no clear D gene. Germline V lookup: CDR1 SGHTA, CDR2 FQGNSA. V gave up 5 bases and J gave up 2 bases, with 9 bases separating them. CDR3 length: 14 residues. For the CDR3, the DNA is TGTGCCAGCAGCACAACTTTTAACACCGGGGAGCTGTTTTTT. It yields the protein CASSTTFNTGELFF.

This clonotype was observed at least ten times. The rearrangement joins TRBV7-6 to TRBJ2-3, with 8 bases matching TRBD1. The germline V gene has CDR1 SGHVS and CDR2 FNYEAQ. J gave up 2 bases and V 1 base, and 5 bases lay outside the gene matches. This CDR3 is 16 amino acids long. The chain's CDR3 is CASSLGTGGITDTQYF. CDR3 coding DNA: TGTGCCAGCAGCTTAGGTACAGGGGGTATCACAGATACGCAGTATTTT.

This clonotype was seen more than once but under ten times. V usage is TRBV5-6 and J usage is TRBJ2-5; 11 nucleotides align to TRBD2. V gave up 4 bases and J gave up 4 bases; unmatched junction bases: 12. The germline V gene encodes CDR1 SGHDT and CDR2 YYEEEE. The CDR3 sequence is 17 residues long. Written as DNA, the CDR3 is TGTGCCAGCAGCAACCCGGTGACTAGCGGGAAGGTAGAGACCCAGTACTTC. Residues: CASSNPVTSGKVETQYF.

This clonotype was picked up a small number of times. The CDR3, as DNA: TGTGCCAGCAGCCAAGGACTAGCGGGAGTTCTTGCAGATACGCAGTATTTT. This translates into CASSQGLAGVLADTQYF. This chain connects TRBV7-6 to TRBJ2-3, with 13 nucleotides matching TRBD2. Germline CDR1 SGHVS, CDR2 FNYEAQ. This CDR3 spans 17 amino acids. V shed 5 bases and J 4 bases; nucleotides not matched to a gene: 9.

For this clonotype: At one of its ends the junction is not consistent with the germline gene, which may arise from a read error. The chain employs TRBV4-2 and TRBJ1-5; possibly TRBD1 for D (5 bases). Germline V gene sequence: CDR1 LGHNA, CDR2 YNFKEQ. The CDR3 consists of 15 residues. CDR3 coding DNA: TGTGCCAGTAGCCAACAGAACACAGGTTGGCAGCCCCAGCATTTT. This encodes CASSQQNTGWQPQHF.

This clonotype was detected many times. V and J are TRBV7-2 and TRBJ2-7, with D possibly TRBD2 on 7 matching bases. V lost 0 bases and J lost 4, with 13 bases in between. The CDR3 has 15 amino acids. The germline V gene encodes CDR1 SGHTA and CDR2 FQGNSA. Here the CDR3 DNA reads TGTGCCAGCAGCTTAGCAGGGGGGGACTATTACGAGCAGTACTTC. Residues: CASSLAGGDYYEQYF.

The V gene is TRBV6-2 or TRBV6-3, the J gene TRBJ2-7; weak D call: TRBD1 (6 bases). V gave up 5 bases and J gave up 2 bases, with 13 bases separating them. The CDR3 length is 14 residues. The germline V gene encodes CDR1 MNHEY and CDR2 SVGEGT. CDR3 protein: CASSPPGHPYEQYF. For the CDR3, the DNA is TGTGCCAGCAGTCCCCCGGGACACCCCTACGAGCAGTACTTC.

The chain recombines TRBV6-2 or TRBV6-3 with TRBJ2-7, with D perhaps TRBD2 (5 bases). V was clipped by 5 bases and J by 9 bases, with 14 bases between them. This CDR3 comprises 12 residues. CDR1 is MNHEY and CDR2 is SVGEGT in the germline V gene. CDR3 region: CASSRGSVGQYF. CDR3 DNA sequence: TGTGCCAGCAGTCGGGGAAGTGTCGGGCAGTACTTC.

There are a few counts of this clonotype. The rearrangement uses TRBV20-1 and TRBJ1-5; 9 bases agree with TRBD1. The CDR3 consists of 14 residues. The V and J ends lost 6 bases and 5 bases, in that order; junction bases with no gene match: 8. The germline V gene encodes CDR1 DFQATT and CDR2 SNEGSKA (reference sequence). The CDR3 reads CSADSGTGYQPQHF. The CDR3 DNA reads TGCAGTGCCGACTCCGGGACAGGGTATCAGCCCCAGCATTTT.

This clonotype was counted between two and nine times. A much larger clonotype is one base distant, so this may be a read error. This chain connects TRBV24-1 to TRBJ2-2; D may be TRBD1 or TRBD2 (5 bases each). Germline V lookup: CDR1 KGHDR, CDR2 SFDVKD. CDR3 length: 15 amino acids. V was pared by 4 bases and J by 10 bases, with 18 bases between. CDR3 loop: CATSDQGPGREELFF. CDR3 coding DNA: TGTGCCACCAGTGACCAGGGACCGGGCCGCGAGGAGCTGTTTTTT.

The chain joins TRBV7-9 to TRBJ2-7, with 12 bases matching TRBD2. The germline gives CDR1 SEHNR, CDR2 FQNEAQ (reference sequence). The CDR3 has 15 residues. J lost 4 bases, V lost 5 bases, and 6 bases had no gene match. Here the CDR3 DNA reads TGTGCCAGCAGCCACCGGACTAGCGGGATGTACGAGCAGTACTTC. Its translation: CASSHRTSGMYEQYF.

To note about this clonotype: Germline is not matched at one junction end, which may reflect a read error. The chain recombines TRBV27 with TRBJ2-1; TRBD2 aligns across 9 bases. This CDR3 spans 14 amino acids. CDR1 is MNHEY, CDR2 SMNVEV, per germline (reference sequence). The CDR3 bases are TGTGCCATCAGTCCGGGACTAGCAGATAATGAGCAGTTCTTC. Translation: CAISPGLADNEQFF.

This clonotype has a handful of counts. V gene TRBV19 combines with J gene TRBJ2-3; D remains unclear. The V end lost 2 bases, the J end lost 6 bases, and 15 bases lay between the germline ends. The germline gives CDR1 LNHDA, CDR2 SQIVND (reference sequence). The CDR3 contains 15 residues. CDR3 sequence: CASSINFGGIDTQYF. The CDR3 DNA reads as TGTGCCAGTAGTATAAATTTCGGCGGTATCGATACGCAGTATTTT.

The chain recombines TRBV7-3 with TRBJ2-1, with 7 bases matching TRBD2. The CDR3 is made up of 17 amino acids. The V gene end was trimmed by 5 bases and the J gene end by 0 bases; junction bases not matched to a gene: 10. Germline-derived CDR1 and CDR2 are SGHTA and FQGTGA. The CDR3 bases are TGTGCCAGCAGCCCGAGGGGCGGGGGAAGCTCCTACAATGAGCAGTTCTTC. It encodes CASSPRGGGSSYNEQFF. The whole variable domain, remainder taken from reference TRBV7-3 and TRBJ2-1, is GAGVSQTPSNKVTEKGKYVELRCDPISGHTALYWYRQSLGQGPEFLIYFQGTGAADDSGLPNDRFFAVRPEGSVSTLKIQRTERGDSAVYLCASSPRGGGSSYNEQFFGPGTRLTVL.

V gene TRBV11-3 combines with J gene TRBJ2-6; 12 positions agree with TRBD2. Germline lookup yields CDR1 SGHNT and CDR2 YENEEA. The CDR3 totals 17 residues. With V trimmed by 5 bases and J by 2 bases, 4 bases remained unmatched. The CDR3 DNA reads TGTGCCAGCAGCCCCCGGACTAGCGGGACTGGGGCCAACGTCCTGACTTTC. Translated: CASSPRTSGTGANVLTF.

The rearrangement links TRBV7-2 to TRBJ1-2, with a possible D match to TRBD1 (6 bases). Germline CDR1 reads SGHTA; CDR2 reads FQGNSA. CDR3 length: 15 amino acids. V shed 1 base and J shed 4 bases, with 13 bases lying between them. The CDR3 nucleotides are TGTGCCAGCAGCTTAGGACAGGTCCAAGGCTATGGCTACACCTTC. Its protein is CASSLGQVQGYGYTF.

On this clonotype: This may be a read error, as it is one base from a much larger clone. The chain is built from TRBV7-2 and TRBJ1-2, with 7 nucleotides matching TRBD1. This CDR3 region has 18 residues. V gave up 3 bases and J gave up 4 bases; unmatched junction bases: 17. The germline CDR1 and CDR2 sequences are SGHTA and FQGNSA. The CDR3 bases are TGTGCCAGCAGCTTGGACAGGCCTTATAGCAGTACGGCCTATGGCTACACCTTC. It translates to CASSLDRPYSSTAYGYTF.

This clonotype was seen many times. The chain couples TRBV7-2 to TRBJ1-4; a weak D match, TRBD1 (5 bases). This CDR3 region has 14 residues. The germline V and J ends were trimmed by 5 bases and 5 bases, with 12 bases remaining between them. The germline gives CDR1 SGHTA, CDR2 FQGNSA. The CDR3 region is CASSPGWGNEKLFF. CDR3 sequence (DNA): TGTGCCAGCAGCCCGGGGTGGGGGAATGAAAAACTGTTTTTT.